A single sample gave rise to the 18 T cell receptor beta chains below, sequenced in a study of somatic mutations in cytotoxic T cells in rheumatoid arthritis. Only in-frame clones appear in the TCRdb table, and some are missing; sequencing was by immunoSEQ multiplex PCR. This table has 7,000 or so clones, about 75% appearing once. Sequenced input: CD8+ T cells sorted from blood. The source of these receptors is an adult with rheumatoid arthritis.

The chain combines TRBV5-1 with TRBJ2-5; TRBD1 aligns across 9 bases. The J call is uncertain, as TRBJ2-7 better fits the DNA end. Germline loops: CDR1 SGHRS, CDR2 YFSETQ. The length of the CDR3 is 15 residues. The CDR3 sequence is CASKAAGTGNYEQYF. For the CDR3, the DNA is TGCGCCAGTAAGGCGGCTGGGACAGGGAACTACGAGCAGTACTTC.

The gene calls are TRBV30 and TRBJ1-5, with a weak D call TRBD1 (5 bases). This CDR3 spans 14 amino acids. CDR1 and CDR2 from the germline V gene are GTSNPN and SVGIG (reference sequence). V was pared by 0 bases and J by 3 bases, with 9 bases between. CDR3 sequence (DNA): TGTGCCTGGAGTGTATTAGGGGCCAATCAGCCCCAGCATTTT. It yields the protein CAWSVLGANQPQHF.

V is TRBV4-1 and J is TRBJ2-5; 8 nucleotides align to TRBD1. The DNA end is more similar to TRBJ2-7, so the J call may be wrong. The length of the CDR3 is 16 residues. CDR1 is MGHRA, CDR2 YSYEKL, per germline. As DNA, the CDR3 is TGCGCCAGCAGCCAACCTAGGACAGGGTGTGGGTACGAGCAGTACTTC. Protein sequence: CASSQPRTGCGYEQYF.

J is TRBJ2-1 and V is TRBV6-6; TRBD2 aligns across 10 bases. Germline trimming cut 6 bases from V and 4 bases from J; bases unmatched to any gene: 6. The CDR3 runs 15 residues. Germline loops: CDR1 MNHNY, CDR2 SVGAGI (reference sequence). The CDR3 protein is CASRPLAGQYNEQFF. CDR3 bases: TGTGCCAGCAGGCCACTAGCGGGGCAGTACAATGAGCAGTTCTTC.

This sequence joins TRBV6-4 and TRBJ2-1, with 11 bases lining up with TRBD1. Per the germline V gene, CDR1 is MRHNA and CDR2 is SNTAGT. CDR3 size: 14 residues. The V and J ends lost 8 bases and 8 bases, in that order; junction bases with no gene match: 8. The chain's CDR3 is CASSAGQGVHEQFF. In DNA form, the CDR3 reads TGTGCCAGCTCCGCGGGACAGGGGGTCCATGAGCAGTTCTTC.

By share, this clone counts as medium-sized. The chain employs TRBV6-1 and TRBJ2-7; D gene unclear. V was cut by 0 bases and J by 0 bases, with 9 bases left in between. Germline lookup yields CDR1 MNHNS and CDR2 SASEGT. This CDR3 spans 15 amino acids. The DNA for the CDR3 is TGTGCCAGCAGTGAAGCAGGAGACAACTCCTACGAGCAGTACTTC. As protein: CASSEAGDNSYEQYF.

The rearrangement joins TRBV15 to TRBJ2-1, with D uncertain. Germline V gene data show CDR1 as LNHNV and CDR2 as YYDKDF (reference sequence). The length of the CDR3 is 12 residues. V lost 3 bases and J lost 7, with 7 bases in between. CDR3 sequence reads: CATSRTKNEQFF. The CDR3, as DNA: TGTGCCACCAGCAGGACAAAAAATGAGCAGTTCTTC.

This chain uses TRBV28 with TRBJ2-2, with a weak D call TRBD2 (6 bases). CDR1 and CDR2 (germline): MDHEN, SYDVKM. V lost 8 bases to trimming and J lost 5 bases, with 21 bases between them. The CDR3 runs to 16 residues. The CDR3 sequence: CASRPTRGSGTGELFF. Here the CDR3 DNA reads TGTGCCAGCCGCCCGACGCGGGGTTCAGGTACCGGGGAGCTGTTTTTT.

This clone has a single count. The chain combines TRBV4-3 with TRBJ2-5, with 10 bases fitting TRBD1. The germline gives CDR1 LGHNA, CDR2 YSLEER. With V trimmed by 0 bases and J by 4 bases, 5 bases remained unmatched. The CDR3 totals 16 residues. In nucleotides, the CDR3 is TGCGCCAGCAGCCAAGATGAGACAGGGGGCCCAGAGACCCAGTACTTC. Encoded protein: CASSQDETGGPETQYF.

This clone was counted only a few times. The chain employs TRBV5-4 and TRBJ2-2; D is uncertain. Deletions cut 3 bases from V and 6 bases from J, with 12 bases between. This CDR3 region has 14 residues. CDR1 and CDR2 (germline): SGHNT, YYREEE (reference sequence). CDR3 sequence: CASSSGVSAGELFF. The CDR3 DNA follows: TGTGCCAGCAGCTCAGGAGTTTCGGCCGGGGAGCTGTTTTTT.

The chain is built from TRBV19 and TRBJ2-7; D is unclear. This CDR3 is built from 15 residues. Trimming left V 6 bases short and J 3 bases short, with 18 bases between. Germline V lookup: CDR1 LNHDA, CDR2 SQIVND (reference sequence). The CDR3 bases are TGTGCCAGTAGCCACTTCCGCGACCCAGGCTACGAGCAGTACTTC. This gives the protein CASSHFRDPGYEQYF. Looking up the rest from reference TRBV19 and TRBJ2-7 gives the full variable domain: DGGITQSPKYLFRKEGQNVTLSCEQNLNHDAMYWYRQDPGQGLRLIYYSQIVNDFQKGDIAEGYSVSREKKESFPLTVTSAQKNPTAFYLCASSHFRDPGYEQYFGPGTRLTVT.

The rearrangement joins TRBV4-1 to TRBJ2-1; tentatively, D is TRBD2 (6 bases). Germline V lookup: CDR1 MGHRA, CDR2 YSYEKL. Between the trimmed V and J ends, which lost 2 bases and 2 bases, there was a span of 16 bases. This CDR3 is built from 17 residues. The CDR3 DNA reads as TGCGCCAGCAGCCAACGTATGGGGGGAGTCACCTACAATGAGCAGTTCTTC. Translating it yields CASSQRMGGVTYNEQFF.

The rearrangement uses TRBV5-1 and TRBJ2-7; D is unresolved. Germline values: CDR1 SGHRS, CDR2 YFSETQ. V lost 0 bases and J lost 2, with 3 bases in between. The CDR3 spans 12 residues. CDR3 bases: TGCGCCAGCAGCTTGGTTCCCTACGAGCAGTACTTC. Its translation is CASSLVPYEQYF.

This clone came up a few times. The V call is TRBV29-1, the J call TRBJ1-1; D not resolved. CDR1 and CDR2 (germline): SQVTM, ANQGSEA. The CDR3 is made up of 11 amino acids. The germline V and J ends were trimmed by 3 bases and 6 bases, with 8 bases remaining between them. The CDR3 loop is CSVDMTPEAFF. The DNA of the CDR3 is TGCAGCGTTGACATGACACCTGAAGCTTTCTTT. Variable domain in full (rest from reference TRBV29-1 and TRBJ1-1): SAVISQKPSRDICQRGTSLTIQCQVDSQVTMMFWYRQQPGQSLTLIATANQGSEATYESGFVIDKFPISRPNLTFSTLTVSNMSPEDSSIYLCSVDMTPEAFFGQGTRLTVV.

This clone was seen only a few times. The CDR3 is CASSVAGNTEAFF. The CDR3 nucleotides are TGTGCCAGCAGCGTAGCTGGGAACACTGAAGCTTTCTTT. The gene calls are TRBV9 and TRBJ1-1; no clear D. V lost 0 bases and J lost 1, with 4 bases in between. Germline V gene lookup returns CDR1 SGDLS and CDR2 YYNGEE. The CDR3 totals 13 residues.

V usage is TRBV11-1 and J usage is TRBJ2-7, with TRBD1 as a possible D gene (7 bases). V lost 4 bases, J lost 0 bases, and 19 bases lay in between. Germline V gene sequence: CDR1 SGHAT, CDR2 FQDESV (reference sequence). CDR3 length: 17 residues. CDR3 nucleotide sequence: TGTGCCAGCAGCTCTCTAGCGACAGGGAAGATCTCCTACGAGCAGTACTTC. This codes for CASSSLATGKISYEQYF.

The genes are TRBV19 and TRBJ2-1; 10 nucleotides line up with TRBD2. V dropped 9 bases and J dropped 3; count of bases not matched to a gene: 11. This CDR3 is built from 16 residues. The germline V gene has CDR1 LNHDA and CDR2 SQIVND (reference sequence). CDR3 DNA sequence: TGTGCCAGCAATCCAGCAGTAGCGGGGGGCTACAATGAGCAGTTCTTC. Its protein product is CASNPAVAGGYNEQFF.

The CDR3, as DNA: TGTGCCACCAAGGGCCCAGGAAGTATAGATACGCAGTATTTT. Translation gives CATKGPGSIDTQYF. The rearrangement joins TRBV15 to TRBJ2-3; D unresolved. CDR1 LNHNV and CDR2 YYDKDF come from the germline V gene (reference sequence). V lost 7 bases to trimming and J lost 5 bases, with 16 bases between them. The CDR3 contains 14 residues.